The 3 T cell receptor beta chains below all came from one sample that was sequenced in a study of Ad26.COV2.S vaccination and SARS-CoV-2 variants. Treatment here: around 19 received Ad26.COV2.S at low or high dose, single or two shots; 5 received placebo; per-sample allocation not given. Vaccine and placebo recipients were sampled on day 63 after the first injection. This table comes from immunoSEQ multiplex PCR, and its TCRdb copy is limited to in-frame clones, with some not included. The sample lists some 390,000 clones; about 91% were seen once. The source material was peripheral blood, sampled in a trial of Ad26.COV2.S vaccine versus placebo. The receptors were sampled from a person aged 18-65 years who received the Ad26.COV2.S COVID-19 vaccine or a placebo.

The chain employs TRBV12-3 or TRBV12-4 and TRBJ1-2; 7 positions match TRBD1. This CDR3 is 13 amino acids long. Trimming took 3 bases from V and 6 from J; bases not matched to a gene: 4. This CDR3 is CASSFGQVNGYTF. Written as DNA, the CDR3 is TGTGCCAGCAGTTTCGGACAGGTCAATGGCTACACCTTC.

This CDR3 is CATSRDFDVAKNIQYF. The CDR3 coding sequence is TGTGCCACCAGCAGAGATTTTGACGTAGCCAAAAACATTCAGTACTTC. The V gene is TRBV15, the J gene TRBJ2-4; no reliable D call. The germline V gene has CDR1 LNHNV and CDR2 YYDKDF (reference sequence). Trimming pared 0 bases from V and 0 bases from J, leaving 9 bases between. This CDR3 has 16 amino acids.

V gene TRBV24-1 combines with J gene TRBJ1-2; 7 nucleotides align to TRBD1. Per germline, CDR1 KGHDR and CDR2 SFDVKD. The CDR3 is 13 amino acids. J lost 8 bases, V lost 4 bases, and 6 bases had no gene match. The CDR3 spells CATSDPGTEGYTF. The CDR3 DNA reads TGTGCCACCAGTGACCCCGGGACAGAAGGCTACACCTTC.